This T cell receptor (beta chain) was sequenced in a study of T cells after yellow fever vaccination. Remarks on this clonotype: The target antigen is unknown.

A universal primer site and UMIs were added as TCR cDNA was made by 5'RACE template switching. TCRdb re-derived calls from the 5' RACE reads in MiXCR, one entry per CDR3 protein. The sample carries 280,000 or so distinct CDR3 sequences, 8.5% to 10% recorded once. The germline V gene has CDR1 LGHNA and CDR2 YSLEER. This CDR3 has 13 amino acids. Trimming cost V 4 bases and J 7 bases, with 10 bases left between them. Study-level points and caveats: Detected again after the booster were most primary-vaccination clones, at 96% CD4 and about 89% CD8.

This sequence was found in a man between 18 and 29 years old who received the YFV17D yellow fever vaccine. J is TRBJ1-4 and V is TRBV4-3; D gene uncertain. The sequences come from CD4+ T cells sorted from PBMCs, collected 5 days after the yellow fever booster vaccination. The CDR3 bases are TGCGCCAGCAGCCCGGGCTTTAGTGAAAAACTGTTTTTT. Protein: CASSPGFSEKLFF.